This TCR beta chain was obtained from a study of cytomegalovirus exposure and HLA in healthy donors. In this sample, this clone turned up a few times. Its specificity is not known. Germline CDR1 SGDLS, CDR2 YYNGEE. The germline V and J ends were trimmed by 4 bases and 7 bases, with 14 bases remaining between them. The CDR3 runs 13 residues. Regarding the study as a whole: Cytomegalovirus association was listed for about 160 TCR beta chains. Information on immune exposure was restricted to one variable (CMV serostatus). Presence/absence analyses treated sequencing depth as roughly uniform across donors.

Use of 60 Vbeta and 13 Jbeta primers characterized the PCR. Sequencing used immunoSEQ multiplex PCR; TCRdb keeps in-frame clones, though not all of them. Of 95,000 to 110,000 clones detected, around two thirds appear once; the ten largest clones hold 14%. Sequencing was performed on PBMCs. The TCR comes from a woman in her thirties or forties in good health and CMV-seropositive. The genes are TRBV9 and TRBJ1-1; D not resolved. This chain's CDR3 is CASSPRFGGEAFF. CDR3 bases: TGTGCCAGCAGCCCCCGATTCGGCGGTGAAGCTTTCTTT.